This TCR beta chain was recorded in a study of technical replicates of blood from several donors. Measured with immunoSEQ multiplex PCR; TCRdb has only the in-frame clones, and not every one. The sample shows 84,000 or so clones, roughly 94% of them seen only once. Sequencing was done on a sample of T cells isolated from PBMCs. This receptor was obtained from a human donor in good health.

The CDR3 DNA follows: TGTGCCAGCATCCCGACAGGTTCCTACTACAATGAGCAGTTCTTC. This encodes CASIPTGSYYNEQFF. The rearrangement links TRBV28 to TRBJ2-1; D possibly corresponds to TRBD1 (6 bases). The CDR3 spans 15 residues. CDR1 and CDR2 (germline): MDHEN, SYDVKM. With 7 bases removed from V and 3 bases from J, the gap between germline ends came to 16 bases.